A selection of T cell receptor beta chains follows, all from one sample in a study of cytomegalovirus exposure and HLA in healthy donors. Generated by immunoSEQ multiplex PCR, the TCRdb table keeps only in-frame clones and is missing some. Here the sample spans some 200,000 clones, 70% to 85% being singletons. Sequencing used PBMCs. Receptors originate from a boy aged 2-9 years in good health and CMV-seronegative. Both conserved end residues are part of each CDR3. The D gene is left open where the match is weak. Where a row states a size, it is once, few, many or the class of an expanded clone; other rows omit it.

j_call,v_call,clone_size,d_call,cdr3_nt,cdr3_aa
TRBJ2-3,TRBV6-5,-,-,TGTGCCAGTTCCGGTCCGGGGAGGGATACGCAGTATTTT,CASSGPGRDTQYF
TRBJ2-6,TRBV11-2,-,TRBD1,TGTGCCAGCAGCTTGGGCAGGGGACAGACTGGGGCCAACGTCCTGACTTTC,CASSLGRGQTGANVLTF
TRBJ1-5,TRBV15,-,TRBD1,TGTGCCACCAGCAGAGACCAGGGGGACAACCAGCATTTT,CATSRDQGDNQHF
TRBJ2-1,TRBV6-1,-,-,TGTGCCAGCAGCTACCTACAGAAGCAGTTCTTC,CASSYLQKQFF
TRBJ1-5,TRBV4-1,-,-,TGCGCCAGCTCCCAGACCGACAGAATAAATCAGCCCCAGCATTTT,CASSQTDRINQPQHF
TRBJ1-5,TRBV15,once,-,TGTGCCACCAGCAGAGGGCGGGAGGCGATCAATCAGCCCCAGCATTTT,CATSRGREAINQPQHF
TRBJ2-7,TRBV7-2,-,-,TGTGCCAGCAGCCGAGGGGGGGAAATCGCCTACGAGCAGTACTTC,CASSRGGEIAYEQYF
TRBJ2-7,TRBV28,-,TRBD1,TGTGCCAGCAGGGCGGGACAGGGGGGCGAGCAGTACTTC,CASRAGQGGEQYF
TRBJ2-7,TRBV27,-,-,TGTGCCAGCAGTTTACGGCGGCCCTACGAGCAGTACTTC,CASSLRRPYEQYF
TRBJ1-3,TRBV6-5,-,-,TGTGCCAGCAGGTCCCCCAGGAGGCATGGAAACACCATATATTTT,CASRSPRRHGNTIYF
TRBJ1-1,TRBV20-1,-,-,TGCAGTGCTATATTGGCCCAGGCTTTCTTT,CSAILAQAFF
TRBJ1-1,TRBV20-1,-,TRBD1,TGCAGTGCTAGAAGACAGGGGGCCGCTTTCTTT,CSARRQGAAFF
TRBJ2-3,TRBV5-4,-,TRBD2,TGTGCCAGCAGCTTGAAACTAGCGGGGGGCCCAGATACGCAGTATTTT,CASSLKLAGGPDTQYF
TRBJ1-6,TRBV1,-,-,TGCACCAGCAGCCAAGCCCCCGCCAGGCTGAGTTCCTATAATTCACCCCTCCACTTT,CTSSQAPARLSSYNSPLHF
TRBJ2-5,TRBV29-1,-,-,TGCAGCGTTCTCCCCCGAGGAGTCGGTATCCGGGAGACCCAGTACTTC,CSVLPRGVGIRETQYF
TRBJ2-3,TRBV30,-,-,TGTGCCTGGAGAGGGGTAACAGATACGCAGTATTTT,CAWRGVTDTQYF
TRBJ1-6,TRBV29-1,few,-,TGCAGCGTTGACGGGTCGGGGGTCTCACCCCTCCACTTT,CSVDGSGVSPLHF
TRBJ2-4,TRBV19,once,-,TGTGCCAGTATCTATAGGGGGGGTGAGGACAAAAACATTCAGTACTTC,CASIYRGGEDKNIQYF
TRBJ1-2,TRBV6-6,-,-,TGTGCCAGCGGAGGTAACTATGGCTACACCTTC,CASGGNYGYTF
TRBJ2-2,TRBV7-3,few,-,TGTGCCAGCAGCTTAAGGAGGGAGGTCGGGGAGCTGTTTTTT,CASSLRREVGELFF
TRBJ1-2,TRBV7-9,-,TRBD1,TGTGCCAGCAGCTTAGCGCTCGGACAGGGGGACGGCTACACCTTC,CASSLALGQGDGYTF
TRBJ2-7,TRBV10-2,-,-,TGCGCCAGCAGTCCCCCGGGGATCCGAACCTACGAGCAGTACTTC,CASSPPGIRTYEQYF
TRBJ2-1,TRBV10-3,-,TRBD2,TGTGCCATCAGTGGGAGCGGGGAGGCCTACAATGAGCAGTTCTTC,CAISGSGEAYNEQFF
TRBJ1-1,TRBV6-1,-,-,TGTGCCAGCAGTTCGCGGGCCCTCCTGAACACTGAAGCTTTCTTT,CASSSRALLNTEAFF
TRBJ2-5,TRBV7-9,once,-,TGTGCCAGCAGCTTAAGGGCTAGCGCATCAGAGACCCAGTACTTC,CASSLRASASETQYF
TRBJ1-4,TRBV5-8,-,-,TGTGCCAGCAGAAGAGATCCGGGATTTAATAATGAAAAACTGTTTTTT,CASRRDPGFNNEKLFF
TRBJ2-1,TRBV7-2,-,-,TGTGCCAGCAGCTTACAAACAGGACAGCATGAGCAGTTCTTC,CASSLQTGQHEQFF
TRBJ2-2,TRBV21-1,-,-,TGTGCCAGCAGCAAAGACGCGGGGTTACCGAACACCGGGGAGCTGTTTTTT,CASSKDAGLPNTGELFF
TRBJ2-7,TRBV18,once,TRBD2,TGTGCCAGCTCACCACGGGAGGGATGGCAGTACTTC,CASSPREGWQYF
TRBJ1-2,TRBV4-3,-,-,TGCGCCAGCAGCCAAGGGACAAAAGCGGGTTTCTATGGCTACACCTTC,CASSQGTKAGFYGYTF
TRBJ2-3,TRBV6-5,-,-,TGTGCCAGCAGTTATTTACAGGTGCCAGATACGCAGTATTTT,CASSYLQVPDTQYF
TRBJ2-1,TRBV2,-,-,TGTGCCACCTCGAAGGGGGTTAGTGAGCAGTTCTTC,CATSKGVSEQFF